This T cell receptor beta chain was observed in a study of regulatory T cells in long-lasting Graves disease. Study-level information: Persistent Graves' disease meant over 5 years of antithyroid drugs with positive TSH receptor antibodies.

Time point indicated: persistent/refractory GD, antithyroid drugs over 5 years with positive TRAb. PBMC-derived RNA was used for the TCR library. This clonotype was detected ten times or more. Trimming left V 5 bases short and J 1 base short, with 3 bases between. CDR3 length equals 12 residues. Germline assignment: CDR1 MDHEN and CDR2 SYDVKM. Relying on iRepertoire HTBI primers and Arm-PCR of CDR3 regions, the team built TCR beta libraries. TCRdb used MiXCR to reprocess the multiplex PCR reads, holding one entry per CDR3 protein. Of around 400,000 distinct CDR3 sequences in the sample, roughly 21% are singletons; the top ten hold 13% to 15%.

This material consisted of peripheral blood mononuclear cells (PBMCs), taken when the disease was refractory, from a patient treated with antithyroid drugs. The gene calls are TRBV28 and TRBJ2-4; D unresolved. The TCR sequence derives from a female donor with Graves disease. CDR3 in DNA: TGTGCCAGCAGTGAGGCCAAAAACATTCAGTACTTC. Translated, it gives CASSEAKNIQYF.